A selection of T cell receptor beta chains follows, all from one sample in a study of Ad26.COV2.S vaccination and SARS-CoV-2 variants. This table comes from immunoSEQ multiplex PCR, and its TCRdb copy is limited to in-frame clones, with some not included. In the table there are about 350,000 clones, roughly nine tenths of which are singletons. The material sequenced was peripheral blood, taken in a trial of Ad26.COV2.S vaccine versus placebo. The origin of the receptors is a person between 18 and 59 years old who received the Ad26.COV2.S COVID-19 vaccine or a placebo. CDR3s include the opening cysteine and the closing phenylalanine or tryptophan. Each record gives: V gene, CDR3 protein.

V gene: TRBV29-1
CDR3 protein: CSVESWGRNTEAFF

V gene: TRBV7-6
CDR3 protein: CASSLDGTYEQYF

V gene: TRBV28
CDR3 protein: CASSLTGGLSEQYF

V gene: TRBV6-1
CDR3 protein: CASSERDTYEQYF

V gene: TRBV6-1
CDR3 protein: CASSEAGRVYNEQFF

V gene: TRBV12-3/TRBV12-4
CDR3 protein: CASSPIMTYGYTF

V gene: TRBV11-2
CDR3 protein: CASSSIQGTEAFF

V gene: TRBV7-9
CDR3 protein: CASSQDRAMDNTEAFF

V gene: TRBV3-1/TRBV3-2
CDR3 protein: CASSQGHANTGELFF

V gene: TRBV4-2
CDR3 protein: CASRPVDREPYEQYF

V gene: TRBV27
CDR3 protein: CASSFERGTYEQYF

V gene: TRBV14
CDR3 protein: CASRPGSSYEQYF

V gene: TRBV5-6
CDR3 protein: CASSFGSAGGETQYF

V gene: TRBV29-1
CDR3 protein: CSVEGRTGGGLTEAFF

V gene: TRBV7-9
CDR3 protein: CASSSRWDSTVNSPLHF

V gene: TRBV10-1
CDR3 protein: CASTGTATGNTDTQYF

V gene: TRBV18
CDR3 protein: CASSPNRGPSGANVLTF

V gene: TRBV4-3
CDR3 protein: CASSQEGSHSGANVLTF

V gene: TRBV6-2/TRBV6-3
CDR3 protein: CASSSTARGETQYF

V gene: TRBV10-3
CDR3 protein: CATQRDRGTDTQYF

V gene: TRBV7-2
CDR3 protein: CASSLLSISSGNTIYF

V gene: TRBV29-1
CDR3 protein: CSVEGAETNTGELFF

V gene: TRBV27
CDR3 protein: CASAEGQGVNYEQYF

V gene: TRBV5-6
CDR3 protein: CASSGGGRWQPQHF

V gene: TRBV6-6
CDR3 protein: CASSPLRGRGGSPLHF

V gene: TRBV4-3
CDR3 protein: CASSPVKDYEQYF

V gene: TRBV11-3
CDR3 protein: CASSFRGTSGRGNEQFF

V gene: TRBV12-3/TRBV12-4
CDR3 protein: CASSSSLGPQHF

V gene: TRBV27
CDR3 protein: CASSYSDFNTGELFF

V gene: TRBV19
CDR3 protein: CASSIGGGNNEQFF

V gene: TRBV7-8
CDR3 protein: CASSLFTATNEKLFF

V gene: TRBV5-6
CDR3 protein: CASSLARGISGANVLTF

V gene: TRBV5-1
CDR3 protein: CASSQNQGALEDTQYF

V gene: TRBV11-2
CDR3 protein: CASSSTAHTDTQYF

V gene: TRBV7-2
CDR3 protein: CASSLGTAKYF

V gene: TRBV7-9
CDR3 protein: CASSPPYEEWEKLFF

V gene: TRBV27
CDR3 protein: CASRYQGYNQPQHF

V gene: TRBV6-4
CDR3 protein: CASSEDSNTEAFF

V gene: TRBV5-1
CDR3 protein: CASRETAGTSGGYEQYF

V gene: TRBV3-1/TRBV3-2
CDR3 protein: CASSQGQGAGNEKLFF

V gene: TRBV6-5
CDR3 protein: CASSSGRENTEAFF

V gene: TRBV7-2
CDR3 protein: CASSLDRSTDTQYF